These 3 T cell receptor beta chains were all obtained from the same sample, sequenced in a study of T cell changes during pregnancy in multiple sclerosis. Some clones are missing from TCRdb's copy, which holds only in-frame ones; the method was immunoSEQ multiplex PCR. The data hold about 64,000 clones, with 90% observed a single time. The sample consisted of peripheral blood, taken in the second trimester of pregnancy. The source is a female donor in good health, enrolled as a control in a pregnancy study.

The DNA for the CDR3 is TGTGCCAGTAGTATCACCCTCCAGGGGGAGAAATTTTTCTACGAGCAGTACTTC. It is translated as CASSITLQGEKFFYEQYF. This sequence joins TRBV19 and TRBJ2-7; 7 bases match TRBD1. Germline trimming cut 3 bases from V and 3 bases from J; bases unmatched to any gene: 17. The length of the CDR3 is 18 residues. Looked up from germline, CDR1 is LNHDA and CDR2 is SQIVND (reference sequence).

The V and J genes are TRBV2 and TRBJ2-3; D is unresolved. This CDR3 comprises 16 residues. Trimming cost V 2 bases and J 0 bases, with 12 bases left between them. Per the germline V gene, CDR1 is SNHLY and CDR2 is FYNNEI. The CDR3 loop reads CASSESGSPSTDTQYF. CDR3 DNA sequence: TGTGCCAGCAGTGAATCCGGGTCCCCTAGCACAGATACGCAGTATTTT. Using reference TRBV2 and TRBJ2-3 for the parts outside the CDR3, the full variable domain is EPEVTQTPSHQVTQMGQEVILRCVPISNHLYFYWYRQILGQKVEFLVSFYNNEISEKSEIFDDQFSVERPDGSNFTLKIRSTKLEDSAMYFCASSESGSPSTDTQYFGPGTRLTVL.

V is TRBV27 and J is TRBJ1-1; tentative D call: TRBD1 (5 bases). In germline, CDR1 is MNHEY, CDR2 SMNVEV (reference sequence). This CDR3 has 12 residues. V was clipped by 4 bases and J by 8 bases, with 11 bases between them. The CDR3 sequence: CASSSLGQEAFF. CDR3 sequence (DNA): TGTGCCAGCAGTTCCCTCGGACAAGAAGCTTTCTTT.